The rows below give T cell receptor beta chains drawn from one sample of a study of OX40 agonist ivuxolimab in advanced cancers. Assay: immunoSEQ multiplex PCR; the TCRdb copy retains only in-frame clones and omits some. The repertoire holds 75,000 to 95,000 clones, with about 89% as singletons. Sequences were derived from CD4+ or CD8+ T cells sorted from blood, sampled in a trial of the OX40 agonist ivuxolimab. These receptors were taken from an adult with an advanced solid tumor such as melanoma, head and neck, liver or kidney cancer. CDR3s include the opening cysteine and the closing phenylalanine or tryptophan. A D gene is named only where the DNA matches it firmly. Only some rows state a clone size, as once, few, many or a class for expanded clones.

J gene	V gene	D gene	clone size	CDR3 protein	CDR3 DNA
TRBJ2-5	TRBV11-3	.	.	CASSLRGKETQYF	TGTGCCAGCAGCTTACGGGGGAAAGAGACCCAGTACTTC
TRBJ2-2	TRBV5-4	.	once	CASSYDHSGELFF	TGTGCCAGCAGTTATGACCATTCCGGGGAGCTGTTTTTT
TRBJ2-5	TRBV7-7	TRBD1	.	CASSIQQGIFETQYF	TGTGCTAGCAGCATCCAACAGGGGATCTTTGAGACCCAGTACTTC
TRBJ1-5	TRBV6-5	.	.	CASSYSAGGEQPQHF	TGTGCCAGCAGTTACTCAGCGGGGGGCGAACAGCCCCAGCATTTT
TRBJ2-7	TRBV5-1	.	.	CASSFTVSYEQYF	TGCGCCAGCAGCTTCACAGTCTCCTACGAGCAGTACTTC
TRBJ2-1	TRBV5-1	TRBD1	few	CASSLDRADYNEQFF	TGCGCCAGCAGCCTGGACAGGGCAGACTACAATGAGCAGTTCTTC
TRBJ2-5	TRBV2	.	once	CASSGRGGAGETQYF	TGTGCCAGCAGCGGGCGTGGGGGCGCGGGGGAGACCCAGTACTTC
TRBJ1-1	TRBV5-1	.	.	CASSLAPTMNTEAFF	TGCGCCAGCAGCTTGGCCCCAACGATGAACACTGAAGCTTTCTTT
TRBJ2-5	TRBV2	.	.	CASSAGRETQYF	TGTGCCAGCAGTGCAGGAAGAGAGACCCAGTACTTC
TRBJ1-5	TRBV2	TRBD1	.	CASRRTGGGQPQHF	TGTGCCAGCAGAAGGACAGGAGGAGGTCAGCCCCAGCATTTT
TRBJ1-1	TRBV11-3	.	.	CASSTDRFSEAFF	TGTGCCAGCAGCACAGACAGATTTTCTGAAGCTTTCTTT
TRBJ2-7	TRBV6-5	.	.	CASSLDRLSYEQYF	TGTGCCAGCAGCTTAGACAGACTCTCCTACGAGCAGTACTTC
TRBJ1-5	TRBV28	TRBD1	.	CASSYLGQGGQPQHF	TGTGCCAGCAGTTACCTCGGACAGGGTGGTCAGCCCCAGCATTTT
TRBJ2-1	TRBV5-1	TRBD2	.	CASSPKERGAYNEQFF	TGCGCCAGCAGCCCAAAGGAGCGGGGGGCCTACAATGAGCAGTTCTTC
TRBJ1-4	TRBV15	.	.	CATSSTRATNEKLFF	TGTGCCACCAGCAGCACTAGGGCAACTAATGAAAAACTGTTTTTT
TRBJ2-5	TRBV10-3	.	.	CAISESGTKETQYF	TGTGCCATCAGTGAGTCGGGAACCAAAGAGACCCAGTACTTC
TRBJ2-7	TRBV4-2	.	.	CASSQDRRKLHYEQYF	TGTGCCAGCAGCCAAGATAGACGGAAATTACACTACGAGCAGTACTTC
TRBJ1-4	TRBV5-1	TRBD1	few	CASRRLGQGGEKLFF	TGCGCCAGCAGGAGATTAGGACAGGGGGGCGAAAAACTGTTTTTT
TRBJ2-7	TRBV7-6	TRBD1	.	CASSVIPAGQGNYEQYF	TGTGCCAGCAGCGTAATCCCCGCGGGACAGGGGAACTACGAGCAGTACTTC
TRBJ1-2	TRBV6-5	.	.	CASSPGRWIYGYTF	TGTGCCAGCAGTCCCGGACGGTGGATCTATGGCTACACCTTC